This T cell receptor beta chain derives from a study of cytomegalovirus exposure and HLA in healthy donors. Study-level information: Later, an analysis reported that the 95 to 150 validation repertoires had used the same platform as the 550 to 750 first-cohort repertoires. Study-level points and caveats: Many donors carried some public TCRs, although rarity characterized most TCR sequences. Altogether, 150 or so TCR beta chains were recorded as cytomegalovirus-associated.

There are 16 residues in the CDR3. Germline loops: CDR1 SGHTA, CDR2 FQGNSA. Trimming pared 3 bases from V and 3 bases from J, leaving 15 bases between. The repertoire was sequenced with immunoSEQ multiplex PCR; TCRdb's copy has only in-frame clones and lacks some. The sample records tens of thousands of clones, approximately 94% being singletons. Note on this clone: What it binds is not known.

The TCR comes from a young woman in good health and CMV-seropositive. The chain recombines TRBV7-2 with TRBJ2-1; D is perhaps TRBD1 (6 bases). The sequencing input was PBMCs. CDR3 protein: CASSFIRTQGYNEQFF. CDR3 nucleotides: TGTGCCAGCAGCTTCATACGCACACAGGGCTACAATGAGCAGTTCTTC.